A single sample is the source of the 10 T cell receptor beta chains below, sequenced in a study of T cells after yellow fever vaccination. TCRdb reprocessed the 5' RACE reads via MiXCR and lists one record per CDR3 protein. There are about 400,000 distinct CDR3 sequences in the sample; 6.2% occur only once, and over 12% lies in the top ten. This material consisted of PBMCs, taken 5 days after the yellow fever booster vaccination. Receptors were obtained from a man aged 30 to 39 who received the YFV17D yellow fever vaccine.

The V and J genes are TRBV19 and TRBJ2-7, with D maybe TRBD1 (5 bases). The germline CDR1 and CDR2 sequences are LNHDA and SQIVND (reference sequence). V gave up 5 bases and J gave up 0 bases, with 11 bases separating them. The CDR3 consists of 14 residues. CDR3 sequence: CASSDDSNSYEQYF. In DNA, the CDR3 is TGTGCCAGTAGTGACGACAGCAACTCCTACGAGCAGTACTTC. Looking up the rest from reference TRBV19 and TRBJ2-7 gives the full variable domain: DGGITQSPKYLFRKEGQNVTLSCEQNLNHDAMYWYRQDPGQGLRLIYYSQIVNDFQKGDIAEGYSVSREKKESFPLTVTSAQKNPTAFYLCASSDDSNSYEQYFGPGTRLTVT.

The chain has TRBV5-1 and TRBJ2-1; D might be TRBD1 or TRBD2, each matching 5 bases. V lost 3 bases, J lost 12 bases, and 16 bases lay in between. The germline V gene encodes CDR1 SGHRS and CDR2 YFSETQ. The CDR3 consists of 13 residues. CDR3 in DNA: TGCGCCAGCAGCTCTTCGGGGCCCTCGAGGCAGTTCTTC. As protein: CASSSSGPSRQFF.

This clonotype appeared many times. This chain connects TRBV6-1 to TRBJ2-3; the D gene is possibly TRBD2 (5 bases). Germline V lookup: CDR1 MNHNS, CDR2 SASEGT. This CDR3 is 14 amino acids long. V lost 5 bases and J lost 0, with 9 bases in between. The CDR3 region is CASSIRTSTDTQYF. CDR3 coding DNA: TGTGCCAGCAGTATCCGGACTAGCACAGATACGCAGTATTTT.

This clonotype was counted ten times or more. The chain uses TRBV10-3 and TRBJ2-7, with 9 bases identical to TRBD1. The V segment lost 2 bases and the J segment 4 bases; nucleotides outside the gene matches: 0. The germline V gene has CDR1 ENHRY and CDR2 SYGVKD. This CDR3 contains 13 residues. CDR3 DNA sequence: TGTGCCATCAGTGAGGGGACAGGGTACGAGCAGTACTTC. Amino acid sequence: CAISEGTGYEQYF.

This clonotype was observed at least ten times. The chain recombines TRBV12-3 or TRBV12-4 with TRBJ2-3; D not resolved. This CDR3 contains 14 residues. Trimming took off 3 bases at V and 4 bases at J, with 11 bases between the two ends. The CDR3 region is CASSLAGLADTQYF. The CDR3 DNA follows: TGTGCCAGCAGTTTGGCCGGTCTGGCAGATACGCAGTATTTT.

V is TRBV12-3 or TRBV12-4 and J is TRBJ1-5, with a tentative D call TRBD1 (5 bases). CDR3 length: 11 amino acids. V was cut by 3 bases and J by 9 bases, with 6 bases left in between. In DNA form, the CDR3 reads TGTGCCAGCAGTTTTGGGGGGCCCCAGCATTTT. It is translated as CASSFGGPQHF.

The chain has TRBV15 and TRBJ2-3; TRBD1 or TRBD2 may be the D gene (5 bases each). Looked up from germline, CDR1 is LNHNV and CDR2 is YYDKDF (reference sequence). V was clipped by 4 bases and J by 5 bases, with 16 bases between them. The CDR3 spans 15 residues. The CDR3 DNA reads TGTGCCACCAGCACCACCGGGGCTCCGGGAGATACGCAGTATTTT. Its translation: CATSTTGAPGDTQYF.

This clonotype was counted at least ten times. The chain recombines TRBV29-1 with TRBJ2-7, with 10 bases aligning to TRBD1. The germline V gene encodes CDR1 SQVTM and CDR2 ANQGSEA. The CDR3 runs 17 residues. V trimming: 1 base; J trimming: 0 bases; junction bases outside the gene matches: 9. The CDR3 sequence is CSVEGPGGTGASYEQYF. In DNA, the CDR3 is TGCAGCGTTGAAGGCCCAGGGGGGACAGGGGCCTCCTACGAGCAGTACTTC.

The rearrangement joins TRBV29-1 to TRBJ2-3, with TRBD1 as a possible D gene (6 bases). CDR3 size: 15 residues. Trimming stripped 2 bases from V and 1 base from J, with 13 bases between. The germline CDR1 and CDR2 sequences are SQVTM and ANQGSEA. The CDR3 sequence: CSVEPGDGGTDTQYF. The CDR3 DNA sequence: TGCAGCGTTGAACCAGGGGATGGGGGCACAGATACGCAGTATTTT.

V gene TRBV29-1 combines with J gene TRBJ2-5; D is undetermined. The CDR3 loop spans 14 amino acids. Germline CDR1 and CDR2: SQVTM and ANQGSEA. With 6 bases removed from V and 2 bases from J, the gap between germline ends came to 16 bases. Here the CDR3 reads CSVARAARQETQYF. Here the CDR3 DNA reads TGCAGCGTCGCCAGAGCCGCTAGGCAAGAGACCCAGTACTTC.